The rows below give T cell receptor beta chains drawn from one sample of a study of shared clonotypes between healthy human individuals. Assay used: immunoSEQ multiplex PCR; TCRdb lists only in-frame clones, some missing. The sample shows under 750,000 clones, roughly two thirds of them seen only once. The sample taken for sequencing was memory CD4+ T cells sorted from blood. The receptors were gathered from a woman in her twenties or thirties in good health. CDR3s include the opening cysteine and the closing phenylalanine or tryptophan. Each record gives: V gene, D gene, CDR3 protein. D genes are given only for firm matches.

>TRBV5-1|TRBD2
CASSFDWLAGVQTQYF
>TRBV18|.
CASSQLGFEQFF
>TRBV5-1|TRBD1
CASSTGQGGNTEAFF
>TRBV7-9|.
CASSSQKLF
>TRBV7-6|.
CASSVDPRETQYF
>TRBV11-2|.
CASSLSILALGYEQYF
>TRBV4-1|.
CASSHTGLAKNIQYF
>TRBV27|TRBD1
CASSSLGTANTEAFF
>TRBV4-1|.
CASSQAAQSDTQYF
>TRBV6-1|TRBD2
CASIAGVNEQFF
>TRBV5-4|.
CASSLAGGTHGNTIYF
>TRBV28|.
CAATRLGIYGYTF
>TRBV2|TRBD1
CASSRQGDNYGYTF
>TRBV4-1|.
CASSQDPRSPTLAYGYTF
>TRBV14|.
CASNQQGSNEKLFF
>TRBV5-1|.
CASSQEGREPDADTQYF
>TRBV28|TRBD2
CASRRAGTSGTWETQYF
>TRBV28|.
CASSLRGARNQPQHF
>TRBV28|.
CASSRGSNNQPQHF
>TRBV9|.
CASSVLGSGANTEAFF
>TRBV20-1|.
CSAAGGYTF
>TRBV4-1|.
CASSHPGTAGNTIYF
>TRBV30|.
CAWSHAGHCYF
>TRBV6-1|.
CASSEFRGLGNTIYF
>TRBV30|TRBD1
CAWRAGGAGGYEQYF
>TRBV19|TRBD1
CASSTTQGHYGYTF
>TRBV18|TRBD2
CASSPGLDDEQFF